This TCR beta chain was recorded in a study of Ad26.COV2.S vaccination and SARS-CoV-2 variants. Study-wide findings and caveats: Responses of spike-specific T cells (both CD8+ and CD4+) reportedly showed substantial breadth after vaccination.

Turning to this clone: Its specificity is unknown.

Sample treatment: 15 to 20 received Ad26.COV2.S at low or high dose, single or two shots; about five received placebo; per-sample allocation not given. The samples were gathered on day 63 after the first injection of vaccine or placebo. Donation was by an adult aged 18-55 years who was in Boston. Here immunoSEQ multiplex PCR was the method, and the copy in TCRdb shows in-frame clones only, minus some. The repertoire holds approximately 360,000 clones, with roughly 80% as singletons. The CDR3 covers 14 residues. V lost 6 bases to trimming and J lost 1 base, with 12 bases between them. CDR1 SNHLY and CDR2 FYNNEI come from the germline V gene.

The receptor was isolated from a person between 18 and 65 years old who received the Ad26.COV2.S COVID-19 vaccine or a placebo. The sample in question was peripheral blood, obtained in a trial of Ad26.COV2.S vaccine versus placebo. V and J are TRBV2 and TRBJ1-2, with D hard to call. CDR3 DNA: TGTGCCAGCAGCTTATCGGGAGTTAACTATGGCTACACCTTC. This codes for CASSLSGVNYGYTF.